Listed below are T cell receptor beta chains from one sample, sequenced in a study of T cell repertoires in cytomegalovirus infection. Their recognized antigens are unknown. TCRdb reprocessed the reads via MiXCR and lists one record per CDR3 protein. The sample carries a few hundred thousand distinct CDR3 sequences, roughly 46% recorded once. Source: cultured PBMCs, taken from culture after CMV antigen stimulation. The receptor set was obtained from a human donor in good health (CMV status not recorded). Some clones in this sample may be carry-over from other donors' samples. Each CDR3 is given without its conserved first and last residue. A D gene is named only where the DNA matches it firmly.

d_call: .; j_call: TRBJ1-2; v_call: TRBV27; cdr3_aa: ASSLGSLEGGYT
d_call: TRBD1; j_call: TRBJ2-7; v_call: TRBV5-1; cdr3_aa: ASTLGQGAREQY
d_call: .; j_call: TRBJ2-4; v_call: TRBV7-2; cdr3_aa: ASSSPTGRLAKNIQY
d_call: .; j_call: TRBJ2-7; v_call: TRBV7-8; cdr3_aa: ASSSISLAKSSYEQY
d_call: .; j_call: TRBJ1-1; v_call: TRBV24-1; cdr3_aa: ATSDGDTEAF
d_call: .; j_call: TRBJ1-2; v_call: TRBV20-1; cdr3_aa: SARDRDGYGYT
d_call: .; j_call: TRBJ2-7; v_call: TRBV7-2; cdr3_aa: ASSLGGGSAYEQY
d_call: .; j_call: TRBJ2-3; v_call: TRBV2; cdr3_aa: ASSDEFYTQY
d_call: .; j_call: TRBJ1-5; v_call: TRBV10-3; cdr3_aa: ATWDGGQPQH
d_call: TRBD1; j_call: TRBJ2-7; v_call: TRBV6-2/TRBV6-3; cdr3_aa: ASSWTGGSYEQY
d_call: .; j_call: TRBJ2-5; v_call: TRBV7-2; cdr3_aa: ASNLGWADGETQY
d_call: .; j_call: TRBJ2-3; v_call: TRBV14; cdr3_aa: ASSQDRRIWGSTDTQY
d_call: .; j_call: TRBJ1-1; v_call: TRBV20-1; cdr3_aa: SAPSWANTEAF
d_call: TRBD1; j_call: TRBJ1-2; v_call: TRBV3-1; cdr3_aa: ASSHLDRGDGYT
d_call: .; j_call: TRBJ2-1; v_call: TRBV4-1; cdr3_aa: ASSQDRVALHEQF
d_call: TRBD2; j_call: TRBJ2-3; v_call: TRBV6-1; cdr3_aa: ASRITSGLDVTDTQY
d_call: .; j_call: TRBJ2-5; v_call: TRBV5-1; cdr3_aa: ASSHEDAETQY
d_call: TRBD1; j_call: TRBJ2-3; v_call: TRBV7-6; cdr3_aa: ASSLITGERDTQY
d_call: .; j_call: TRBJ2-1; v_call: TRBV5-1; cdr3_aa: ASSFGTASYNEQF
d_call: .; j_call: TRBJ1-2; v_call: TRBV11-2; cdr3_aa: ASSLLATGGYT
d_call: TRBD1; j_call: TRBJ1-2; v_call: TRBV19; cdr3_aa: ASSFGQGNYGYT
d_call: .; j_call: TRBJ2-1; v_call: TRBV7-9; cdr3_aa: ASSLIKGLAEQF
d_call: TRBD2; j_call: TRBJ2-1; v_call: TRBV20-1; cdr3_aa: SARWGGIYNEQF
d_call: .; j_call: TRBJ2-3; v_call: TRBV7-6; cdr3_aa: ASSIRVGAERGGTDTQY
d_call: TRBD1; j_call: TRBJ2-1; v_call: TRBV7-2; cdr3_aa: ASSLSSGTAYNEQF
d_call: .; j_call: TRBJ2-3; v_call: TRBV25-1; cdr3_aa: ASSDNREGDTQY
d_call: TRBD1; j_call: TRBJ1-2; v_call: TRBV28; cdr3_aa: ASSNPGTEASYGYT
d_call: .; j_call: TRBJ1-1; v_call: TRBV7-8; cdr3_aa: ASSLGFSNTEAF
d_call: TRBD2; j_call: TRBJ2-3; v_call: TRBV4-2; cdr3_aa: ASQRGEPPDTQY
d_call: TRBD1; j_call: TRBJ2-7; v_call: TRBV19; cdr3_aa: ASSISGTGDEQY
d_call: .; j_call: TRBJ2-7; v_call: TRBV6-1; cdr3_aa: ASSRGGRNEQY
d_call: .; j_call: TRBJ2-1; v_call: TRBV10-3; cdr3_aa: AISERGTPNEQF
d_call: .; j_call: TRBJ2-3; v_call: TRBV7-2; cdr3_aa: ASSLAFWASTDTQY
d_call: .; j_call: TRBJ2-4; v_call: TRBV10-3; cdr3_aa: AISDRPFDIQY
d_call: .; j_call: TRBJ2-5; v_call: TRBV4-1; cdr3_aa: ASSQEGRPSETQY
d_call: .; j_call: TRBJ2-7; v_call: TRBV6-1; cdr3_aa: ASSPRGGRGYEQY
d_call: .; j_call: TRBJ2-2; v_call: TRBV6-1; cdr3_aa: ASSERHTGELF
d_call: .; j_call: TRBJ2-1; v_call: TRBV4-1; cdr3_aa: ASSYIPGSSYNEQF
d_call: .; j_call: TRBJ2-2; v_call: TRBV12-3/TRBV12-4; cdr3_aa: ASSLRLDVSGELF
d_call: .; j_call: TRBJ1-4; v_call: TRBV7-2; cdr3_aa: ASSPQWNEKLF
d_call: .; j_call: TRBJ2-1; v_call: TRBV7-2; cdr3_aa: ASSPTLVPPGQF
d_call: .; j_call: TRBJ1-5; v_call: TRBV20-1; cdr3_aa: SARDRYNQPQH
d_call: .; j_call: TRBJ2-7; v_call: TRBV6-5; cdr3_aa: ASSYSGLRSSYEQY
d_call: TRBD1; j_call: TRBJ1-1; v_call: TRBV9; cdr3_aa: ASSKGPGQGIEAF
d_call: .; j_call: TRBJ1-1; v_call: TRBV5-5; cdr3_aa: ASSGRVTEAF
d_call: .; j_call: TRBJ2-1; v_call: TRBV29-1; cdr3_aa: SVAAQIHEQF
d_call: .; j_call: TRBJ2-2; v_call: TRBV7-6; cdr3_aa: ASRQLGAKAGELF
d_call: .; j_call: TRBJ2-5; v_call: TRBV7-2; cdr3_aa: ASSQGGPVQETQY
d_call: .; j_call: TRBJ2-3; v_call: TRBV12-3/TRBV12-4; cdr3_aa: AINVGAPTDTQY
d_call: .; j_call: TRBJ1-5; v_call: TRBV7-9; cdr3_aa: ASSDRTEFDQPQH
d_call: .; j_call: TRBJ1-1; v_call: TRBV7-8; cdr3_aa: ASSLRPNTEAF
d_call: TRBD2; j_call: TRBJ2-3; v_call: TRBV7-2; cdr3_aa: ASSLVMGGTDTQY
d_call: .; j_call: TRBJ1-5; v_call: TRBV7-8; cdr3_aa: ASSPHNSNQPQH